This record looks at one T cell receptor beta chain sequence and its context. In the PCR, 60 Vbeta and 13 Jbeta primers were used. Assay: immunoSEQ multiplex PCR; the TCRdb copy retains only in-frame clones and omits some. Among some 200,000 clones listed, approximately 70% were seen once. This sample stems from a study of cytomegalovirus exposure and HLA in healthy donors. Germline loops: CDR1 SGHRS, CDR2 YFSETQ. V was pared by 4 bases and J by 0 bases, with 13 bases of the junction left unmatched. The CDR3 is 20 residues long. The sample taken for sequencing was PBMCs. This clonotype originated in a middle-aged man in good health and CMV-seropositive. The chain combines TRBV5-1 with TRBJ2-3; 14 bases are shared with TRBD2. For the CDR3, the DNA is TGCGCCAGCAGCCTCCTTCCTCGGACTAGCGGGGGGACTAGCACAGATACGCAGTATTTT. Protein sequence: CASSLLPRTSGGTSTDTQYF.